A selection of T cell receptor beta chains follows, all from one sample in a study of T cell responses to AZD1222 COVID-19 vaccine. The method was immunoSEQ multiplex PCR; TCRdb's version includes in-frame clones alone and lacks a portion of them. The sample records 200,000 or so clones, almost 95% being singletons. The sequenced sample was peripheral blood, obtained on day 0 of AZD1222 vaccination. The receptors shown here come from an adult in good health. Each CDR3 is given with its conserved first and last residue. The D gene is left open where the match is weak. Rows give clone size only sometimes, using once, few, many, or a class for an expanded clone.

j_call cdr3_length d_call v_call clone_size cdr3_nt cdr3_aa
TRBJ2-1 11 . TRBV6-2/TRBV6-3 . TGTGCCAGCAGTTACCCCAATGAGCAGTTCTTC CASSYPNEQFF
TRBJ2-3 15 TRBD1 TRBV28 . TGTGCCAGCAGTCCGCCGGACAGGGTCCCAGATACGCAGTATTTT CASSPPDRVPDTQYF
TRBJ2-2 18 TRBD2 TRBV7-6 . TGTGCCAGCAGCCCACGGGCTAGCGGGAGCGGGTACACCGGGGAGCTGTTTTTT CASSPRASGSGYTGELFF
TRBJ1-2 13 . TRBV24-1 . TGTGCCACCAGTGATGGTACCACCAGGGGCTACACCTTC CATSDGTTRGYTF
TRBJ1-3 12 . TRBV5-6 . TGTGCCAGCAGCTTGGTTCGAAACACCATATATTTT CASSLVRNTIYF
TRBJ1-2 14 . TRBV2 . TGTGCCAGCAATAGGGGCGGGGCGGACTATGGCTACACCTTC CASNRGGADYGYTF
TRBJ1-1 12 . TRBV6-5 . TGTGCCAGCATCAGACAGACCAAAGAAGCTTTCTTT CASIRQTKEAFF
TRBJ2-1 13 . TRBV11-3 once TGTGCCAGCAGCGCAAGCCGCCCCGGTGAGCAGTTCTTC CASSASRPGEQFF
TRBJ1-1 16 TRBD1 TRBV4-1 . TGCGCCAGCAGCCAAGGTCTAGGGGACAGGGTTGCTGAAGCTTTCTTT CASSQGLGDRVAEAFF
TRBJ2-3 14 TRBD2 TRBV6-7 . TGTGCCAGAAAGGGACTAGCGCACACAGATACGCAGTATTTT CARKGLAHTDTQYF
TRBJ2-7 17 TRBD2 TRBV19 . TGTGCCAGTAGTATCCGTCCCCTAGCGGGAGGCTCCTACGAGCAGTACTTC CASSIRPLAGGSYEQYF
TRBJ1-6 12 . TRBV27 . TGTGCCAGCACCTCAGGACGTTCACCCCTCCACTTT CASTSGRSPLHF
TRBJ2-7 14 TRBD1 TRBV5-1 once TGCGCCAGCACCCGTTTACAGGGGGCTTACGAGCAGTACTTC CASTRLQGAYEQYF
TRBJ2-7 14 . TRBV25-1 . TGTGCCAGCAGTGTTGCGCAGGGGAGGCACGAGCAGTACTTC CASSVAQGRHEQYF
TRBJ2-1 15 TRBD1 TRBV6-5 . TGTGCCAGCCTTAAGGACAGGGTAGACTACAATGAGCAGTTCTTC CASLKDRVDYNEQFF
TRBJ1-6 12 . TRBV15 . TGTGCCACCAGCAGAGGTGGTTCACCCCTCCACTTT CATSRGGSPLHF
TRBJ1-5 15 . TRBV4-2 . TGTGCCAGCAGCCAAGAGGGGGGGCGAGATCAGCCCCAGCATTTT CASSQEGGRDQPQHF
TRBJ2-5 13 TRBD2 TRBV27 . TGTGCCAGCAGCCGGACGGGAGGAGAGACCCAGTACTTC CASSRTGGETQYF
TRBJ1-5 15 TRBD1 TRBV19 . TGTGCCAGTAGTATAGGGACAGGGGGCAATCAGCCCCAGCATTTT CASSIGTGGNQPQHF
TRBJ1-2 15 . TRBV15 . TGTGCCACCAGCAGAGATTACGTCCCCTCCTATGGCTACACCTTC CATSRDYVPSYGYTF
TRBJ1-1 12 . TRBV30 . TGTGCCGGGGAAAGAGGGGGGACTGAAGCTTTCTTT CAGERGGTEAFF
TRBJ1-1 14 . TRBV19 . TGTGCCAGTAGCGGGGGGCAGGGCGCCGTTGGAGCTTTCTTT CASSGGQGAVGAFF
TRBJ1-5 15 . TRBV27 . TGTGCCAGCAGTTTATTAGCCGGCGGCAATCAGCCCCAGCATTTT CASSLLAGGNQPQHF
TRBJ2-3 14 . TRBV28 . TGTGCCACCATATACCAGCCAGGGACAGATACGCAGTATTTT CATIYQPGTDTQYF
TRBJ2-7 15 . TRBV6-1 . TGTGCCAGCAGTGAAGAAGGGGGACTCTCCTACGAGCAGTACTTC CASSEEGGLSYEQYF
TRBJ1-2 14 . TRBV5-8 . TGTGCCAGCAGCTTGGTCAGGGGAAACTATGGCTACACCTTC CASSLVRGNYGYTF
TRBJ2-1 18 TRBD2 TRBV7-6 . TGTGCCAGCAGCCCCGGGACTAGCGGGGGGGTGGCCTACAATGAGCAGTTCTTC CASSPGTSGGVAYNEQFF
TRBJ1-5 14 . TRBV10-3 . TGTGCCATCAAAAATACAGGGAGCAATCAGCCCCAGCATTTT CAIKNTGSNQPQHF
TRBJ2-3 17 TRBD2 TRBV28 . TGTGCCAGCAGTGGGGGTGCGGGGGGAGTTTGGGCAGATACGCAGTATTTT CASSGGAGGVWADTQYF
TRBJ2-1 15 TRBD2 TRBV11-2 . TGTGCCAGCAGCCGGATAGCGGGAACGTACAATGAGCAGTTCTTC CASSRIAGTYNEQFF
TRBJ2-5 20 TRBD2 TRBV5-1 once TGCGCCAGCAGCTCTTCCGGGGGACTAGCGGGAGGCCTTAACCAAGAGACCCAGTACTTC CASSSSGGLAGGLNQETQYF
TRBJ1-2 13 . TRBV5-1 . TGCGCCAGCAGCTTAAGGGGTGACTATGGCTACACCTTC CASSLRGDYGYTF
TRBJ1-5 13 . TRBV29-1 once TGCAGCGCTTCGTGGGGTAGCAATCAGCCCCAGCATTTT CSASWGSNQPQHF
TRBJ1-5 14 . TRBV5-6 . TGTGCCAGCAGCTTGGGGACAGTCAATCAGCCCCAGCATTTT CASSLGTVNQPQHF
TRBJ1-1 11 . TRBV13 . TGTGCCAGCACCACGGGGGCTGAAGCTTTCTTT CASTTGAEAFF
TRBJ2-6 19 TRBD1 TRBV30 . TGTGCCTGGAGAGCTTTAGGACCGGGACAGGGAGCCGGGGCCAACGTCCTGACTTTC CAWRALGPGQGAGANVLTF
TRBJ2-7 15 . TRBV5-1 . TGCGCCAGCAGCTTGGCTGGGGGTGGAGACTACGAGCAGTACTTC CASSLAGGGDYEQYF
TRBJ2-2 15 . TRBV5-1 . TGCGCCAGCAGCCCTCGACAGGGAGGGACCGGGGAGCTGTTTTTT CASSPRQGGTGELFF
TRBJ2-5 13 TRBD1 TRBV19 . TGTGCCAGTAGTGGGACAGCCCAAGAGACCCAGTACTTC CASSGTAQETQYF
TRBJ2-7 15 TRBD2 TRBV3-1/TRBV3-2 . TGTGCCAGCAGACCGACTAGCGGAGCTATCTACGAGCAGTACTTC CASRPTSGAIYEQYF
TRBJ1-5 15 TRBD1 TRBV6-5 . TGTGCCAGCAACTTCGGACAGGGTACTAATCAGCCCCAGCATTTT CASNFGQGTNQPQHF
TRBJ2-3 14 TRBD2 TRBV4-2 . TGTGCCAGCAGCCAGGGGACTAGCCGAGATACGCAGTATTTT CASSQGTSRDTQYF
TRBJ2-7 15 TRBD2 TRBV19 . TGTGCCAGTAGTAAGGGACTAGCGGGGGCTACGGAGCAGTACTTC CASSKGLAGATEQYF
TRBJ1-5 14 . TRBV2 . TGTGCCAGCAGTGGGATCAGTGCCAATCAGCCCCAGCATTTT CASSGISANQPQHF
TRBJ1-4 14 . TRBV4-1 . TGCGCCAGCAGCAGTGCAGGGGTTAGTGAAAAACTGTTTTTT CASSSAGVSEKLFF
TRBJ1-2 14 . TRBV5-4 . TGTGCCAGCAGCTTGGTATCCCAGGGGCTTGGCTACACCTTC CASSLVSQGLGYTF
TRBJ1-2 11 . TRBV28 . TGTGCCAGCAGTTTGGGGGCAGGACGGTTCTTC CASSLGAGRFF
TRBJ1-2 12 . TRBV18 once TGTGCCAGCTCACCAGGGAACTATGGCTACACCTTC CASSPGNYGYTF
TRBJ1-3 15 TRBD1 TRBV13 . TGTGCCAGCAGCCATACAGGGGCCTCTGGAAACACCATATATTTT CASSHTGASGNTIYF
TRBJ2-1 15 TRBD2 TRBV5-8 once TGTGCCAGCAGACCCGTAGCGGGAACTGACAATGAGCAGTTCTTC CASRPVAGTDNEQFF
TRBJ1-1 15 . TRBV5-8 . TGTGCCAGCAGCTTGCTAGGAGATCTGAACACTGAAGCTTTCTTT CASSLLGDLNTEAFF
TRBJ2-1 16 TRBD2 TRBV3-1/TRBV3-2 . TGTGCCAGCAGCCAAGGGAGCGGGGGGGAACGGAATGAGCAGTTCTTC CASSQGSGGERNEQFF
TRBJ2-3 14 . TRBV11-2 . TGTGCCAGCAGCTTGATTAGAGGGACAGATACGCAGTATTTT CASSLIRGTDTQYF
TRBJ1-1 11 . TRBV7-9 . TGTGCCAGCAGCTTAGCCTCGTCTGCTTTCTTT CASSLASSAFF
TRBJ1-1 16 TRBD1 TRBV5-1 . TGCGCCAGCAGCTCGGGGACAGGGGGCTTTCGTACTGAAGCTTTCTTT CASSSGTGGFRTEAFF